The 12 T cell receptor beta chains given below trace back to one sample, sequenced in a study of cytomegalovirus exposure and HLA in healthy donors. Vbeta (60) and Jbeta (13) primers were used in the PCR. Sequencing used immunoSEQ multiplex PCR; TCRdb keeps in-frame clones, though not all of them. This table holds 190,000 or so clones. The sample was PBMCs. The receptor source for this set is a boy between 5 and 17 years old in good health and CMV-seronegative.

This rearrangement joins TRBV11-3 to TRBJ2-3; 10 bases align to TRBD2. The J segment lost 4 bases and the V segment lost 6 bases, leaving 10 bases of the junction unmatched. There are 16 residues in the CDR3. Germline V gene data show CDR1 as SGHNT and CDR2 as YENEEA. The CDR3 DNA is TGTGCCAGCAGTCCGGGACTAGCGTCTCGAGCAGATACGCAGTATTTT. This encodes CASSPGLASRADTQYF.

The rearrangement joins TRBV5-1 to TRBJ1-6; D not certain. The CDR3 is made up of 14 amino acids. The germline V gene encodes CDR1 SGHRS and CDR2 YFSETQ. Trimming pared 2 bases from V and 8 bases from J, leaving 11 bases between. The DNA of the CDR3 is TGCGCCAGCAGCTTAAGCGGGCTGGATTCACCCCTCCACTTT. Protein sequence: CASSLSGLDSPLHF.

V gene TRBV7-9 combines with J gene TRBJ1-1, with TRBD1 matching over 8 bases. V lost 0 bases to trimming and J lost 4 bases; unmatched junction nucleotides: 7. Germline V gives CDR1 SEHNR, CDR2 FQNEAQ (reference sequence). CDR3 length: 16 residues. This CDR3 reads CASSLAPGGMSTEAFF. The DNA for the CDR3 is TGTGCCAGCAGCTTAGCACCAGGGGGCATGAGCACTGAAGCTTTCTTT.

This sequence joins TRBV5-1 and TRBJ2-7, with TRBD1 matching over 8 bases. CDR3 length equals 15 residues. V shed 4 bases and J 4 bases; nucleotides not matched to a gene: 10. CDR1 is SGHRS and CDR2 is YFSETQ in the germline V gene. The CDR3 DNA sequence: TGCGCCAGCAGCGGCCCCCAGGGGGCGGGATACGAGCAGTACTTC. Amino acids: CASSGPQGAGYEQYF.

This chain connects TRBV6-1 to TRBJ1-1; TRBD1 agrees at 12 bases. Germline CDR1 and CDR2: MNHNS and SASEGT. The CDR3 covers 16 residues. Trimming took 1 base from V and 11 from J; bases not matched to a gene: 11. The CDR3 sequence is CASSEVSGQGAVGAFF. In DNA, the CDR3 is TGTGCCAGCAGTGAAGTTTCGGGACAGGGGGCCGTAGGTGCTTTCTTT.

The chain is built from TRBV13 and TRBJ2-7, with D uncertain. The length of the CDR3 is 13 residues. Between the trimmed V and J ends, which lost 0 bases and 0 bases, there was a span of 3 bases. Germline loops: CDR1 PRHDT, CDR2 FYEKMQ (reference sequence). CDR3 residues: CASSLGSSYEQYF. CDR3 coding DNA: TGTGCCAGCAGCTTAGGGAGCTCCTACGAGCAGTACTTC.

The CDR3 sequence is CAWRSKSWRTGQYF. Written as DNA, the CDR3 is TGTGCCTGGAGGAGCAAGTCCTGGCGTACGGGGCAGTACTTC. The genes are TRBV30 and TRBJ2-7, with D unclear. The CDR3 extends over 14 amino acids. The germline V gene encodes CDR1 GTSNPN and CDR2 SVGIG (reference sequence). The ends were cut back, 3 bases at V and 9 bases at J, with 21 bases in the middle.

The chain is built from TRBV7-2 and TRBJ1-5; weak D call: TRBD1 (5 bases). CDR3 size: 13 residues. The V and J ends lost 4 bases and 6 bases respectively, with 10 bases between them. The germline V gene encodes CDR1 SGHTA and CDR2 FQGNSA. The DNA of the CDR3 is TGTGCCAGCAGCTATAGGGGACTTCAGCCCCAGCATTTT. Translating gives CASSYRGLQPQHF.

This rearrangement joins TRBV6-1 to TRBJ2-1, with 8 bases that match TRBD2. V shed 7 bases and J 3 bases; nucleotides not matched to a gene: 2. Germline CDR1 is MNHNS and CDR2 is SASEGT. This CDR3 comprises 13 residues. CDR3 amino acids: CASKGTSYNEQFF. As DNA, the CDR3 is TGTGCCAGCAAGGGGACTAGCTACAATGAGCAGTTCTTC.

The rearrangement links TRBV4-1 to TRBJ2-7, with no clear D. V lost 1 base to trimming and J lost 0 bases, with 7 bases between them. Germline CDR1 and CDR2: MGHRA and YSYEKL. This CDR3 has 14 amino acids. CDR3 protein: CASSQASSSYEQYF. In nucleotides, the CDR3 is TGCGCCAGCAGCCAAGCTTCGAGCTCCTACGAGCAGTACTTC.

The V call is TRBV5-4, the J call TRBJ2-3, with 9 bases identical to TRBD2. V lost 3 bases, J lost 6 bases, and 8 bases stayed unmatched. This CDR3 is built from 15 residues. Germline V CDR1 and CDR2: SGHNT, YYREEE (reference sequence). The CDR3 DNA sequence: TGTGCCAGCAGCTCTCCTAGCGGGGAGGTCGATACGCAGTATTTT. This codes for CASSSPSGEVDTQYF.

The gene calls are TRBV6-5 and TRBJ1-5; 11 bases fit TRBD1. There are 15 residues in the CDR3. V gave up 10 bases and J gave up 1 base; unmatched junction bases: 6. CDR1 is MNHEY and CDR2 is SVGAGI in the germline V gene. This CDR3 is CATGQGALSNQPQHF. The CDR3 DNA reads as TGTGCCACAGGACAGGGGGCATTAAGCAATCAGCCCCAGCATTTT.